Listed here are 20 T cell receptor beta chains from one sample, sequenced in a study of blood T cell repertoires in COVID-19. TCRdb's copy holds only in-frame clones and misses some; the assay was immunoSEQ multiplex PCR. This sample has approximately 99,000 clones, with just over 85% found just once. Sequenced material: peripheral blood. Receptors were obtained from a human donor in a cohort sampled during active COVID-19.

The V and J genes are TRBV9 and TRBJ2-4; 12 nucleotides match TRBD2. Germline V lookup: CDR1 SGDLS, CDR2 YYNGEE. The CDR3 extends over 18 amino acids. The V and J ends lost 4 bases and 2 bases, in that order; junction bases with no gene match: 10. CDR3 region: CASSPRPSGGAPKNIQYF. In nucleotides, the CDR3 is TGTGCCAGCAGCCCCCGCCCTAGCGGGGGGGCCCCCAAAAACATTCAGTACTTC.

CDR3 in amino acids: CASSRSRQGEVYEQYF. The DNA of the CDR3 is TGCGCCAGCAGTCGATCCCGACAGGGAGAGGTCTACGAGCAGTACTTC. The V and J genes are TRBV4-1 and TRBJ2-7; 7 positions match TRBD1. CDR1 and CDR2 from the germline V gene are MGHRA and YSYEKL. V lost 6 bases to trimming and J lost 3 bases; unmatched junction nucleotides: 14. CDR3 length: 16 residues.

The V call is TRBV27, the J call TRBJ2-2; 7 bases map to TRBD1. The germline V gene has CDR1 MNHEY and CDR2 SMNVEV (reference sequence). The CDR3 consists of 13 residues. Trimming cost V 3 bases and J 5 bases; bases outside gene matches: 0. CDR3 region: CASSLGQTGELFF. As DNA, the CDR3 is TGTGCCAGCAGTTTGGGACAGACCGGGGAGCTGTTTTTT.

The rearrangement joins TRBV28 to TRBJ2-4, with a weak D call TRBD2 (5 bases). Trimming removed 2 bases at V and 6 bases at J, with 11 bases between. Germline V lookup: CDR1 MDHEN, CDR2 SYDVKM. The CDR3 spans 14 residues. The CDR3 DNA follows: TGTGCCAGCAGTTTACCTTCTCGGGGAAACATTCAGTACTTC. Translating it yields CASSLPSRGNIQYF.

The gene calls are TRBV9 and TRBJ2-5, with a possible D match to TRBD1 (6 bases). Germline V CDR1 and CDR2: SGDLS, YYNGEE. V dropped 0 bases and J dropped 4 bases, with 19 bases sitting between them. The CDR3 spans 17 residues. In DNA, the CDR3 is TGTGCCAGCAGCGTAGGGGGAGACAGGTGGAGTGGAGAGACCCAGTACTTC. Encoded protein: CASSVGGDRWSGETQYF.

The genes are TRBV24-1 and TRBJ2-2; 11 nucleotides match TRBD1. The CDR3 spans 18 residues. The trim removed 4 bases at V and 6 bases at J, leaving 12 bases unmatched. The germline V gene has CDR1 KGHDR and CDR2 SFDVKD. The CDR3 nucleotides read TGTGCCACCAGTGACAACGCCGGGACAGGGGGTGCAGCCGGGGAGCTGTTTTTT. It translates to CATSDNAGTGGAAGELFF.

On this clone itself: The same CDR3 can be traced to other DNA sequences in this sample. V usage is TRBV5-1 and J usage is TRBJ2-2; unclear D gene. The CDR3 runs 14 residues. Trimming removed 0 bases at V and 0 bases at J, with 3 bases between. The V gene's germline CDR1 is SGHRS and CDR2 YFSETQ. CDR3 nucleotide sequence: TGCGCCAGCAGCTTGGTAGCGAACACCGGGGAGCTGTTTTTT. This codes for CASSLVANTGELFF.

As regards this clone: At one boundary the junction diverges from the germline segment, which might be a read error. The V gene is TRBV14, the J gene TRBJ2-7; D not certain. Germline V gene lookup returns CDR1 SGHDN and CDR2 FVKESK. CDR3 length: 15 residues. This CDR3 reads CASSQDSVSYYGQYF. CDR3 DNA: TGTGCCAGCAGCCAAGATTCGGTCAGCTACTACGGGCAGTACTTC.

The V gene is TRBV28, the J gene TRBJ1-4; D is possibly TRBD1 (6 bases). Germline V gene sequence: CDR1 MDHEN, CDR2 SYDVKM. The length of the CDR3 is 15 residues. Trimming pared 5 bases from V and 4 bases from J, leaving 14 bases between. The CDR3: CASSETGLGNEKLFF. The DNA for the CDR3 is TGTGCCAGCAGTGAAACAGGGCTGGGTAATGAAAAACTGTTTTTT.

This clone was observed a single time. The V and J genes are TRBV27 and TRBJ2-1, with D perhaps matching TRBD1 (7 bases). The CDR3 sequence is 13 residues long. With 5 bases removed from V and 7 bases from J, the gap between germline ends came to 12 bases. Germline V gene lookup returns CDR1 MNHEY and CDR2 SMNVEV (reference sequence). The CDR3 nucleotides are TGTGCCAGCAGTATACAGGGGAGGAATGAGCAGTTCTTC. Its protein is CASSIQGRNEQFF.

The chain employs TRBV18 and TRBJ2-1; D gene ambiguous. Trimming removed 0 bases at V and 2 bases at J, with 8 bases between. The CDR3 has 15 residues. The germline CDR1 and CDR2 sequences are KGHSH and LQKENI. This CDR3 is CASSPPSPPYNEQFF. The CDR3 DNA reads as TGTGCCAGCTCACCACCTAGCCCCCCCTACAATGAGCAGTTCTTC.

This clone has more than one count but fewer than ten. The chain links TRBV11-2 to TRBJ1-2; tentatively, D is TRBD1 (5 bases). The germline CDR1 and CDR2 sequences are SGHAT and FQNNGV. Trimming left V 3 bases short and J 2 bases short, with 7 bases between. The CDR3 extends over 13 amino acids. The CDR3 region has the DNA TGTGCCAGCAGCTTGAAGGGGAACTATGGCTACACCTTC. Translation: CASSLKGNYGYTF.

This chain connects TRBV7-9 to TRBJ2-5; maybe TRBD2 (6 bases). There are 15 residues in the CDR3. The germline gives CDR1 SEHNR, CDR2 FQNEAQ (reference sequence). The germline V and J ends were trimmed by 3 bases and 5 bases, with 16 bases remaining between them. Written as DNA, the CDR3 is TGTGCCAGCAGCTTGACGACGTCAGGGAGGGAGACCCAGTACTTC. Its translation is CASSLTTSGRETQYF.

This sequence joins TRBV5-6 and TRBJ2-4, with 8 bases aligning to TRBD1. V lost 1 base to trimming and J lost 10 bases; unmatched junction nucleotides: 10. The CDR3 runs 15 residues. From germline, CDR1 is SGHDT and CDR2 YYEEEE. CDR3 nucleotide sequence: TGTGCCAGCAGCTTGAGGACAGGGCCCGTTATGATTCAGTACTTC. Translation: CASSLRTGPVMIQYF.

This chain joins TRBV9 and TRBJ2-1; 9 nucleotides align to TRBD2. The J segment lost 4 bases and the V segment lost 3 bases, leaving 5 bases of the junction unmatched. The CDR3 totals 15 residues. Per the germline V gene, CDR1 is SGDLS and CDR2 is YYNGEE. CDR3 protein: CASSGWTSAYNEQFF. As DNA, the CDR3 is TGTGCCAGCAGCGGGTGGACTAGCGCTTACAATGAGCAGTTCTTC.

The genes are TRBV6-4 and TRBJ2-7; 8 bases are shared with TRBD2. The CDR3 is made up of 14 amino acids. J gave up 6 bases and V 5 bases, and 9 bases lay outside the gene matches. Germline V lookup: CDR1 MRHNA, CDR2 SNTAGT. In DNA form, the CDR3 reads TGTGCCAGCAGTTCGGGACTAGATTCCCCCGAGCAGTACTTC. Amino acids: CASSSGLDSPEQYF.

The rearrangement links TRBV5-8 to TRBJ2-7; 10 bases match TRBD2. The CDR3 is 14 residues long. The V segment lost 2 bases and the J segment 3 bases; nucleotides outside the gene matches: 2. Germline V gene lookup returns CDR1 SGHTS and CDR2 YDEGEE. The CDR3 sequence is CASSFGLAVYEQYF. CDR3 sequence (DNA): TGTGCCAGCAGCTTCGGACTAGCGGTCTACGAGCAGTACTTC.

Details on this clone: Different DNA sequences within this sample yield the same CDR3. The rearrangement joins TRBV18 to TRBJ1-3; tentative D call: TRBD1 (6 bases). Germline CDR1 is KGHSH and CDR2 is LQKENI. V gave up 3 bases and J gave up 0 bases, with 9 bases separating them. The CDR3 extends over 15 amino acids. CDR3 DNA: TGTGCCAGCTCACCCGACAGGAGCTCTGGAAACACCATATATTTT. This encodes CASSPDRSSGNTIYF.

The rearrangement joins TRBV15 to TRBJ2-2; 7 bases are a match to TRBD2. The CDR3 consists of 14 residues. Germline V gene data show CDR1 as LNHNV and CDR2 as YYDKDF (reference sequence). The V gene end was trimmed by 0 bases and the J gene end by 10 bases; junction bases not matched to a gene: 5. CDR3 residues: CATSREWGGVELFF. The CDR3 nucleotides read TGTGCCACCAGCAGAGAATGGGGGGGTGTGGAGCTGTTTTTT.

The chain has TRBV29-1 and TRBJ2-3, with TRBD2 matching over 8 bases. This CDR3 is built from 17 residues. From germline, CDR1 is SQVTM and CDR2 ANQGSEA. The ends lost 0 bases at V and 2 bases at J; junction bases unmatched: 10. The DNA for the CDR3 is TGCAGCGTTGAAGAATGGTCCGGGAGGGCAGCCACAGATACGCAGTATTTT. As protein: CSVEEWSGRAATDTQYF.